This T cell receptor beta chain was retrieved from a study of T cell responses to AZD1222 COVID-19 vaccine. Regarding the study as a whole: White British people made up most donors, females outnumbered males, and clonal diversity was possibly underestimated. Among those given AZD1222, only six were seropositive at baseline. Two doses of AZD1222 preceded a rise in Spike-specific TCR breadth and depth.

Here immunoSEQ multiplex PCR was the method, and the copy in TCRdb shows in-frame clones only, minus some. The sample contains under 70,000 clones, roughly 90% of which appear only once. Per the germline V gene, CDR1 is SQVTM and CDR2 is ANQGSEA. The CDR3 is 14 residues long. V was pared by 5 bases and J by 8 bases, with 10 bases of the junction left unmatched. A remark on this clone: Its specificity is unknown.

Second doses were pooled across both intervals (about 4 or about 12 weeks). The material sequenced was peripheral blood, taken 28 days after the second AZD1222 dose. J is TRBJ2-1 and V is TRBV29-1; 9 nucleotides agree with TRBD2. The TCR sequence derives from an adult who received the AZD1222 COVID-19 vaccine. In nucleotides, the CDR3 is TGCAGCGTTATAATAGCGGGAGTTAGTCATGAGCAGTTCTTC. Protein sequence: CSVIIAGVSHEQFF.